This T cell receptor (beta chain) stems from a study of cytomegalovirus exposure and HLA in healthy donors. Across the study: Assignment to the Caucasian-associated ancestry cluster applied to about 80% of the approximately 390 genotyped donors. Study-level results: Rates of TCR association differed by HLA locus in a later analysis, with DRB1 highest and HLA-C lowest.

Germline V lookup: CDR1 SNHLY, CDR2 FYNNEI. This CDR3 has 14 residues. V gave up 5 bases and J gave up 2 bases; unmatched junction bases: 2. Notes on this clone: Its antigen remains unknown.

PCR employed 60 Vbeta and 13 Jbeta primers. The repertoire was sequenced with immunoSEQ multiplex PCR; TCRdb's copy has only in-frame clones and lacks some. The table shows roughly 110,000 clones, with 80% to 85% occurring only once. The V gene is TRBV2, the J gene TRBJ2-7; 11 nucleotides agree with TRBD1. Sequenced input: PBMCs. This clonotype was sampled from a man aged 30 to 45 in good health and CMV-seropositive. The CDR3 loop reads CASSRTGGPYEQYF. Written as DNA, the CDR3 is TGTGCCAGCAGTAGGACAGGGGGCCCCTACGAGCAGTACTTC.